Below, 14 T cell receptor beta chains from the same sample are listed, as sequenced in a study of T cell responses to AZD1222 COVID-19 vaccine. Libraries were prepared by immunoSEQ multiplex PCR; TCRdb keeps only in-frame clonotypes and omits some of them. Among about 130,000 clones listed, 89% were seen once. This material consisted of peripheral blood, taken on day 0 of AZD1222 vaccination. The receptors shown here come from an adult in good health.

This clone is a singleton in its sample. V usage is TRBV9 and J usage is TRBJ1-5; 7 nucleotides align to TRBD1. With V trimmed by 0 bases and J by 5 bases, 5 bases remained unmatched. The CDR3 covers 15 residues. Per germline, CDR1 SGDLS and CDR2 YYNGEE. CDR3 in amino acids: CASSVGGQAYQPQHF. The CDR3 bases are TGTGCCAGCAGCGTAGGCGGACAGGCCTATCAGCCCCAGCATTTT.

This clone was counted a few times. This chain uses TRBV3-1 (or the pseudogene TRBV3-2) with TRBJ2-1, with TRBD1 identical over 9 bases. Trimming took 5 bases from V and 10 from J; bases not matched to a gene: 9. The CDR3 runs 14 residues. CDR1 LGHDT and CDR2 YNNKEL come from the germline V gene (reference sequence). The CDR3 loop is CASSTRDREAEQFF. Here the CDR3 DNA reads TGTGCCAGCAGCACCCGGGACAGGGAGGCAGAGCAGTTCTTC.

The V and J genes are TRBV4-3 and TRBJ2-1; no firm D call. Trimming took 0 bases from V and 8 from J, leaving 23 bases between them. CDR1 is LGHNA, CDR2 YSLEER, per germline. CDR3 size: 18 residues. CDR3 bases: TGCGCCAGCAGCCAAGATCTAGGCGAGCACTTAATGGGGTATGAGCAGTTCTTC. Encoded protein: CASSQDLGEHLMGYEQFF.

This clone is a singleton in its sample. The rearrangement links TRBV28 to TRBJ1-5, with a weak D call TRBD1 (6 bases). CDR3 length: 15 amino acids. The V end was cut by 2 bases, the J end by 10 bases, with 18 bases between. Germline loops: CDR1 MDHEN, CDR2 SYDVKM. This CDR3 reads CASSLRGVLRHPQHF. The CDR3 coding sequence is TGTGCCAGCAGTTTAAGGGGGGTCCTCCGCCATCCCCAGCATTTT. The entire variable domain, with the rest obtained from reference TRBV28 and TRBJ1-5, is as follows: DVKVTQSSRYLVKRTGEKVFLECVQDMDHENMFWYRQDPGLGLRLIYFSYDVKMKEKGDIPEGYSVSREKKERFSLILESASTNQTSMYLCASSLRGVLRHPQHFGDGTRLSIL.

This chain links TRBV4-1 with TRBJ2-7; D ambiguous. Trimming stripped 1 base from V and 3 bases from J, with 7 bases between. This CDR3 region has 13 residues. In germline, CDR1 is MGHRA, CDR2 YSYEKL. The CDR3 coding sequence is TGCGCCAGCAGCCAAGGACTTTACTACGAGCAGTACTTC. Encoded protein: CASSQGLYYEQYF.

The CDR3 nucleotides are TGTGCCATCAGTCGGGGCGGGACTGGAAACACCATATATTTT. Translating gives CAISRGGTGNTIYF. The J gene is TRBJ1-3, the V gene TRBV10-3; perhaps TRBD1 as D (5 bases). Germline CDR1 reads ENHRY; CDR2 reads SYGVKD. The length of the CDR3 is 14 residues. The V and J ends lost 5 bases and 2 bases respectively, with 10 bases between them.

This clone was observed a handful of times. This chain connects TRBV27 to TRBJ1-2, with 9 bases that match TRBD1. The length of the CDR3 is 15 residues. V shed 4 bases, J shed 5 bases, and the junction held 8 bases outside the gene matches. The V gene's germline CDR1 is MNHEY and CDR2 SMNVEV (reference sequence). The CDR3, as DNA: TGTGCCAGCAGTTCTCTTGCCGGGACAGGGTATGGCTACACCTTC. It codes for CASSSLAGTGYGYTF.

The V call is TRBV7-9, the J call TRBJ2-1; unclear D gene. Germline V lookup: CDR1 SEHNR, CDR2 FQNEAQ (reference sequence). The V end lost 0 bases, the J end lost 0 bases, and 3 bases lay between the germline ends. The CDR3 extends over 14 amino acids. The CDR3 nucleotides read TGTGCCAGCAGCTTAGCGGGCTCCTACAATGAGCAGTTCTTC. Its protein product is CASSLAGSYNEQFF.

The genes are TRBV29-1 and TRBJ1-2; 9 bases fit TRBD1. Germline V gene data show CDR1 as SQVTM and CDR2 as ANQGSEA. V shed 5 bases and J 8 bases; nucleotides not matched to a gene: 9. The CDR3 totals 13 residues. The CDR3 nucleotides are TGCAGCGTTCTTAAACAGGGGGCCCAAGGCTACACCTTC. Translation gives CSVLKQGAQGYTF.

As DNA, the CDR3 is TGTGCCACCAGCAGAGATCGGGGGGCGAGGCATCAGCCCCAGCATTTT. Amino acids: CATSRDRGARHQPQHF. The rearrangement uses TRBV15 and TRBJ1-5; maybe TRBD1 (6 bases). This CDR3 comprises 16 residues. V lost 0 bases and J lost 5, with 14 bases in between. The germline V gene has CDR1 LNHNV and CDR2 YYDKDF (reference sequence).

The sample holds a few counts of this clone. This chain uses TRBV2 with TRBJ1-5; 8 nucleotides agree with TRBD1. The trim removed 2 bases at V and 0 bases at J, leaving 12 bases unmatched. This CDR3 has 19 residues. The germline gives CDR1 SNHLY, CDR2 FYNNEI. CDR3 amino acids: CASSELETGDFFSNQPQHF. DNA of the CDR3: TGTGCCAGCAGTGAATTAGAGACAGGGGATTTTTTTAGCAATCAGCCCCAGCATTTT. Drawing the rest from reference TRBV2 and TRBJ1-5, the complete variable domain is EPEVTQTPSHQVTQMGQEVILRCVPISNHLYFYWYRQILGQKVEFLVSFYNNEISEKSEIFDDQFSVERPDGSNFTLKIRSTKLEDSAMYFCASSELETGDFFSNQPQHFGDGTRLSIL.

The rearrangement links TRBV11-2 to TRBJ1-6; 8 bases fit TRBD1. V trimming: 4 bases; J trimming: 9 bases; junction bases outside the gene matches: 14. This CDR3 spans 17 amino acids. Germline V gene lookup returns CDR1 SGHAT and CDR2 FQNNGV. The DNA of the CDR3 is TGTGCCAGCAGCTCACCGGGACGAGGACAGGGAGGTTCACCCCTCCACTTT. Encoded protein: CASSSPGRGQGGSPLHF.

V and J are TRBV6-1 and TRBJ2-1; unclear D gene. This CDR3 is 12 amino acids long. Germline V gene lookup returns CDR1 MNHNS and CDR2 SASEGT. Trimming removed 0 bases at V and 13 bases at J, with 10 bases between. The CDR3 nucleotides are TGTGCCAGCAGTGAAGCTGATGGTCTTCAGTTCTTC. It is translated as CASSEADGLQFF.

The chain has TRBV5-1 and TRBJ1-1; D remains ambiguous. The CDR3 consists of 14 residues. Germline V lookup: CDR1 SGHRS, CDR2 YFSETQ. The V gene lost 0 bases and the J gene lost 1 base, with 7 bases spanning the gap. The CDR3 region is CASSLASANTEAFF. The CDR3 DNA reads TGCGCCAGCAGCTTGGCCTCAGCGAACACTGAAGCTTTCTTT.